A selection of T cell receptor beta chains follows, all from one sample in a study of CD8 T cells in Susac syndrome. TCRdb processed the immunoSEQ multiplex PCR reads anew with MiXCR; each CDR3 protein has one entry. The sample records approximately 160,000 distinct CDR3 sequences, around 93% being singletons. Sequencing input: CD4+ T cells from PBMCs. These receptors were taken from a human donor with multiple sclerosis. Both conserved end residues are part of each CDR3. The D gene is left open where the match is weak.

TRBJ1-1 TRBV27 NA TGTGCCAGCAGTACGGGACGGTCGAACACTGAAGCTTTCTTT CASSTGRSNTEAFF
TRBJ2-1 TRBV20-1 NA TGCAGTGCTAGAGGGGCGGACACTAACAATGAGCAGTTCTTC CSARGADTNNEQFF
TRBJ2-3 TRBV5-4 TRBD2 TGTGCCAGCAGCCGGACTCTAGCGGGGCGCACAGATACGCAGTATTTT CASSRTLAGRTDTQYF
TRBJ2-3 TRBV7-2 TRBD2 TGTGCCAGCAGCTTAGCGGGGCTCAGCGGGAGTAGCACAGATACGCAGTATTTT CASSLAGLSGSSTDTQYF
TRBJ1-1 TRBV5-1 TRBD1 TGCGCCAGCCCTGGACAGGCCTATATGAACACTGAAGCTTTCTTT CASPGQAYMNTEAFF
TRBJ2-3 TRBV29-1 NA TGCAGCGTTGATCCCAGACAGTCATCAAGGGGGGATACGCAGTATTTT CSVDPRQSSRGDTQYF
TRBJ2-7 TRBV18 NA TGTGCCAGCTCACAATCGACAGGAACCTCCTACGAGCAGTACTTC CASSQSTGTSYEQYF
TRBJ1-5 TRBV30 NA TGTGCCTGGAGTGCGGCGAGGGATCAGCCCCAGCATTTT CAWSAARDQPQHF
TRBJ2-3 TRBV5-1 NA TGCGCCAGCAGCTCAGGGACGACAGATACGCAGTATTTT CASSSGTTDTQYF
TRBJ2-6 TRBV27 TRBD1 TGTGCCAGCAGTTTACAACAGGGGGTTGGGGCCAACGTCCTGACTTTC CASSLQQGVGANVLTF
TRBJ2-1 TRBV4-1 NA TGCGCCAGCAGCAGCGCGGCGCCTTCCTACAATGAGCAGTTCTTC CASSSAAPSYNEQFF